The source of this T cell receptor (beta chain) is a study of T-cell memory formation after mild COVID-19. Worth noting for this clonotype: What it recognizes is unknown.

UMIs and sample barcodes were carried by the TCR alpha and TCR beta cDNA libraries that 5'RACE produced using constant-segment primers. TCRdb passed the 5' RACE reads through MiXCR, listing each CDR3 protein once. Of approximately 250,000 distinct CDR3 sequences listed, under 20% are singletons. The study's findings and limits: Cross-reactive memory appears to have joined, as suggested by some responding clones showing up in pre-infection memory. Second-wave clones that peaked on day 37 lacked confirmed SARS-CoV-2 specificity. CD4+ contracting clones lay mainly in CM and EM, CD8+ ones in EMRA.

The CDR3 length is 15 residues. The V end was cut by 3 bases, the J end by 6 bases, with 15 bases between. This sequence joins TRBV12-3 or TRBV12-4 and TRBJ2-1; D may be TRBD1 or TRBD2 (5 bases each). The clonotype comes from a man aged 18 to 30 who had mild COVID-19 (a few samples of this study predate the infection). Cell type and time point are not known. Sequenced: PBMCs or a T cell subset sorted from them (not recorded which). CDR3: CASSFEGLRGNEQFF. CDR3 sequence (DNA): TGTGCCAGCAGTTTTGAGGGGTTGAGGGGCAATGAGCAGTTCTTC.